Listed here are 22 T cell receptor beta chains from one sample, sequenced in a study of Tregs in tolerant kidney transplant recipients. Sequencing used immunoSEQ multiplex PCR; TCRdb keeps in-frame clones, though not all of them. The sample contains approximately 60,000 clones, approximately 82% of which appear only once. Material: CD4+ T cells from blood. The receptors were gathered from a human donor in good health.

This clone was recorded only once. The CDR3 is CANYSGTAKNIQYF. The DNA of the CDR3 is TGTGCCAACTATTCCGGGACAGCCAAAAACATTCAGTACTTC. The chain joins TRBV6-1 to TRBJ2-4; perhaps D is TRBD1 or TRBD2 (5 bases each). V lost 10 bases to trimming and J lost 0 bases, with 13 bases between them. There are 14 residues in the CDR3. The germline V gene has CDR1 MNHNS and CDR2 SASEGT.

This clone was counted at least ten times. The rearrangement links TRBV29-1 to TRBJ2-3; 14 bases match TRBD2. With 6 bases clipped from V and 3 bases from J, the junction kept 5 bases outside the gene matches. The CDR3 length is 15 residues. Looked up from germline, CDR1 is SQVTM and CDR2 is ANQGSEA. The DNA for the CDR3 is TGCAGCGTAGGGACTAGCGGGAGTAGTACAGATACGCAGTATTTT. Translated, it gives CSVGTSGSSTDTQYF.

The J gene is TRBJ2-1, the V gene TRBV6-1, with TRBD2 matching over 12 bases. With 6 bases clipped from V and 7 bases from J, the junction kept 7 bases outside the gene matches. The CDR3 extends over 15 amino acids. Germline values: CDR1 MNHNS, CDR2 SASEGT. CDR3: CASSALAGGMNEQFF. The CDR3 nucleotides read TGTGCCAGCAGCGCACTAGCGGGAGGTATGAATGAGCAGTTCTTC.

The CDR3 is CASSTHKRDRGLKCGYTF. The CDR3 DNA sequence: TGTGCCAGCAGCACGCACAAACGGGACAGGGGGCTAAAATGTGGCTACACCTTC. This rearrangement joins TRBV21-1 to TRBJ1-2; whether TRBD1, the table's D call, matches the DNA was not checked. TRBV21-1 is flagged as a pseudogene. The CDR3 is made up of 18 amino acids.

CDR3 in amino acids: CASSLIRDRVETQYF. CDR3 nucleotides: TGTGCCAGCTCACTTATCCGGGACAGGGTAGAGACCCAGTACTTC. V is TRBV18 and J is TRBJ2-5, with 9 bases lining up with TRBD1. Germline-derived CDR1 and CDR2 are KGHSH and LQKENI. Unmatched junction bases numbered 7, after V lost 4 bases and J lost 4 bases. This CDR3 is built from 15 residues.

The rearrangement uses TRBV30 and TRBJ2-6; D tentatively reads TRBD1 or TRBD2 (6 bases each). The CDR3 contains 14 residues. V was clipped by 8 bases and J by 4 bases, with 15 bases between them. Germline CDR1 GTSNPN, CDR2 SVGIG (reference sequence). The CDR3 DNA sequence: TGTGCCAGGGGGGACCCAACCGGGGCCAACGTCCTGACTTTC. This codes for CARGDPTGANVLTF.

The rearrangement links TRBV4-2 to TRBJ2-6; D ambiguous. Between the trimmed V and J ends, which lost 1 base and 4 bases, there was a span of 8 bases. The CDR3 runs 15 residues. CDR1 LGHNA and CDR2 YNFKEQ come from the germline V gene. The CDR3 DNA reads TGTGCCAGCAGCCAAGGCCAACAGGGGGCCAACGTCCTGACTTTC. Amino acid sequence: CASSQGQQGANVLTF.

The rearrangement uses TRBV10-3 and TRBJ1-1; possible D gene TRBD1, 5 bases. The CDR3 runs 14 residues. V was trimmed by 6 bases and J by 4 bases, leaving 15 bases between them. Per the germline V gene, CDR1 is ENHRY and CDR2 is SYGVKD. The DNA of the CDR3 is TGTGCCATCAGGCGGGACGTCGGGGGCACTGAAGCTTTCTTT. Its protein product is CAIRRDVGGTEAFF.

The chain combines TRBV28 with TRBJ1-6, with unresolved D. Trimming removed 6 bases from V and 0 bases from J, with 3 bases in between. Per germline, CDR1 MDHEN and CDR2 SYDVKM. This CDR3 is built from 13 residues. In DNA form, the CDR3 reads TGTGCCAGCAGGCCCTCCTATAATTCACCCCTCCACTTT. It translates to CASRPSYNSPLHF.

CDR3 region: CASRLAGTDTQYF. The CDR3 nucleotides read TGTGCCAGCCGACTAGCGGGAACGGATACGCAGTATTTT. This chain uses TRBV5-8 with TRBJ2-3, with 11 bases lining up with TRBD2. Trimming removed 7 bases from V and 6 bases from J; junction bases left unmatched: 4. Looked up from germline, CDR1 is SGHTS and CDR2 is YDEGEE. The length of the CDR3 is 13 residues. Complete variable domain (other parts from reference TRBV5-8 and TRBJ2-3): EAGVTQSPTHLIKTRGQQATLRCSPISGHTSVYWYQQALGLGLQFLLWYDEGEERNRGNFPPRFSGRQFPNYSSELNVNALELEDSALYLCASRLAGTDTQYFGPGTRLTVL.

The gene calls are TRBV4-2 and TRBJ2-7; tentatively, D is TRBD1 (6 bases). The germline V gene has CDR1 LGHNA and CDR2 YNFKEQ. Trimming removed 0 bases from V and 2 bases from J, with 17 bases in between. This CDR3 contains 17 residues. CDR3 in amino acids: CASSQDRTRDKAYEQYF. For the CDR3, the DNA is TGTGCCAGCAGCCAAGATCGCACCCGGGACAAAGCCTACGAGCAGTACTTC.

The rearrangement uses TRBV7-2 and TRBJ2-3, with D perhaps being TRBD1 or TRBD2 (5 bases each). Trimming left V 0 bases short and J 3 bases short, with 10 bases between. Germline V CDR1 and CDR2: SGHTA, FQGNSA. The CDR3 totals 15 residues. The CDR3 DNA reads as TGTGCCAGCAGCTTAGCCTTTGGGACGACAGATACGCAGTATTTT. Residues: CASSLAFGTTDTQYF. Together with reference TRBV7-2 and TRBJ2-3, the CDR3 gives the full variable domain: GAGVSQSPSNKVTEKGKDVELRCDPISGHTALYWYRQSLGQGLEFLIYFQGNSAPDKSGLPSDRFSAERTGGSVSTLTIQRTQQEDSAVYLCASSLAFGTTDTQYFGPGTRLTVL.

The chain joins TRBV7-6 to TRBJ2-7, with D perhaps matching TRBD1 (6 bases). Germline V CDR1 and CDR2: SGHVS, FNYEAQ. Trimming left V 6 bases short and J 4 bases short, with 19 bases between. CDR3 length: 15 residues. The CDR3: CASSDIPTGIYEQYF. Written as DNA, the CDR3 is TGTGCCAGCAGTGACATCCCGACAGGAATATACGAGCAGTACTTC.

The count of this clone is one. The rearrangement links TRBV18 to TRBJ2-4; TRBD1 matches 9 bases. After removal of 2 bases from V and 8 bases from J, the junction contained 7 bases not matched to a gene. From germline, CDR1 is KGHSH and CDR2 LQKENI. The CDR3 has 15 residues. DNA for the CDR3: TGTGCCAGCTCACCAGTACCGGGACAGGGTGACATTCAGTACTTC. It is translated as CASSPVPGQGDIQYF.

The chain uses TRBV10-2 and TRBJ2-7; 7 bases fit TRBD2. Germline CDR1 WSHSY, CDR2 SAAADI. Trimming took 7 bases from V and 4 from J; bases not matched to a gene: 25. The CDR3 runs 19 residues. CDR3 in amino acids: CASNHAFRAGVSRGYEQYF. CDR3 DNA sequence: TGCGCCAGCAATCACGCTTTTCGGGCCGGAGTATCGCGGGGGTACGAGCAGTACTTC.

In its sample, this clone was seen once. The chain has TRBV7-3 and TRBJ2-5, with 14 bases fitting TRBD2. V trimming: 5 bases; J trimming: 4 bases; junction bases outside the gene matches: 6. This CDR3 region has 16 residues. The germline gives CDR1 SGHTA, CDR2 FQGTGA. Written as DNA, the CDR3 is TGTGCCAGCAGCATAGGGACTAGCGGGAGTCGAGAGACCCAGTACTTC. Protein sequence: CASSIGTSGSRETQYF.

This clone is categorized as medium-sized. The chain combines TRBV11-2 with TRBJ1-3; D unclear. Germline CDR1 SGHAT, CDR2 FQNNGV. Trimming removed 1 base from V and 3 bases from J, with 10 bases in between. CDR3 length: 15 residues. CDR3 coding DNA: TGTGCCAGCAGCTTAGGTCCGTTAGGTGGAAACACCATATATTTT. This translates into CASSLGPLGGNTIYF.

The chain carries TRBV11-2 and TRBJ2-5; D remains ambiguous. The CDR3 contains 12 residues. Germline V gene data show CDR1 as SGHAT and CDR2 as FQNNGV. V lost 5 bases and J lost 7, with 11 bases in between. The CDR3 loop reads CASSPGPGTQYF. For the CDR3, the DNA is TGTGCCAGCAGCCCCGGCCCGGGGACCCAGTACTTC.

The V and J genes are TRBV6-8 and TRBJ2-7; D is unresolved. The CDR3 totals 10 residues. Germline V lookup: CDR1 MNHGY, CDR2 SAAAGT. V lost 5 bases to trimming and J lost 5 bases, with 4 bases between them. The CDR3 is CASSRNEQYF. CDR3 bases: TGTGCCAGCAGTCGTAACGAGCAGTACTTC.

The V gene is TRBV7-2, the J gene TRBJ2-5; no definite D call. Germline CDR1 reads SGHTA; CDR2 reads FQGNSA. V was pared by 4 bases and J by 3 bases, with 12 bases between. The CDR3 has 14 residues. In nucleotides, the CDR3 is TGTGCCAGCAGCTATTCGGCTCCAGAAGAGACCCAGTACTTC. Translated: CASSYSAPEETQYF. The entire variable domain, with the rest obtained from reference TRBV7-2 and TRBJ2-5, is as follows: GAGVSQSPSNKVTEKGKDVELRCDPISGHTALYWYRQSLGQGLEFLIYFQGNSAPDKSGLPSDRFSAERTGGSVSTLTIQRTQQEDSAVYLCASSYSAPEETQYFGPGTRLLVL.

The chain links TRBV7-9 to TRBJ2-3, with no clear D. The CDR3 contains 14 residues. The germline gives CDR1 SEHNR, CDR2 FQNEAQ (reference sequence). V was pared by 6 bases and J by 1 base, with 11 bases between. CDR3 in DNA: TGTGCCAGCAGACCCAGACACCGCACAGATACGCAGTATTTT. Amino acid sequence: CASRPRHRTDTQYF.

The chain carries TRBV4-3 and TRBJ2-1; D is perhaps TRBD1 (6 bases). V was cut by 1 base and J by 0 bases, with 7 bases left in between. The V gene's germline CDR1 is LGHNA and CDR2 YSLEER. The CDR3 sequence is 15 residues long. Here the CDR3 reads CASSQGRGSYNEQFF. CDR3 sequence (DNA): TGCGCCAGCAGCCAAGGCAGGGGCTCCTACAATGAGCAGTTCTTC.